What follows describes a single T cell receptor beta chain. Its antigen target is currently unknown. No base qualities exist here, and no much larger clone lies one base off it. Library generation was performed with the immunoSEQ multiplex PCR assay. TCRdb mirrors the immuneACCESS table, restricted to in-frame sequences. Some clones are absent from its copies; in checked studies, under half trace to an unresolved V gene, and the reason for the others is unknown. Recorded for this sample are about 110,000 clones; under 95% of them occurred a single time. The top ten clonotypes cover just under 0.8% of the sample. Including cysteine and phenylalanine, the CDR3 has 13 amino acids. The kept DNA is CDR3 alone, 39 bases in frame from the first base. V is shortened by 3 bases, J by 4 bases, and the region joining them spans 9 bases. The germline V gene supplies CDR1 MDHEN and CDR2 SYDVKM. The sample comes from a study of T cell changes during pregnancy in multiple sclerosis (dated by TCRdb to between 2017 and 2020). With regard to the full study: Changes in the T cell repertoire over the course of pregnancy were examined in this study in women with multiple sclerosis.

The V and J segments used are TRBV28 and TRBJ1-2; the D gene is unclear. The sequence was obtained from a female donor in good health, enrolled as a control in a pregnancy study. The input for sequencing was peripheral blood, taken in the third trimester of pregnancy. The CDR3 amino acid sequence is: CASSFGVSYGYTF. Read as DNA, the sequence is TGTGCCAGCAGTTTCGGGGTATCCTATGGCTACACCTTC.